This T cell receptor (beta chain) was found in a study of tumor and adjacent non-tumor tissue in lung cancer. The library came from three nested PCR rounds adapted from ARM-PCR protocols. Each CDR3 protein is one row after TCRdb ran MiXCR on the multiplex PCR reads. The sample has 70,000 to 90,000 distinct CDR3 sequences, 80% to 85% seen once. Points from the study as a whole: Tumor tissue had significantly higher TCR diversity than normal lung.

RNA was extracted from bulk tissue without any cell sorting. There are a few counts of this clonotype. Its specificity is not known. The junction and the germline gene differ at one end; a read error may be behind it. The clonotype comes from a woman between 50 and 59 years old with non-small cell lung cancer. The material sequenced was lung tumor tissue.

The DNA for the CDR3 is TGTACCAGCAGCCGAAGACACAATGAAGTTTTCTTT. As protein: CTSSRRHNEVFF. V gene TRBV11-2 combines with J gene TRBJ1-1, with no clear D. Per the germline V gene, CDR1 is SGHAT and CDR2 is FQNNGV. This CDR3 comprises 12 residues.